Shown below are 18 T cell receptor beta chains from a single sample sequenced in a study of blood T cell repertoires in COVID-19 (dated by TCRdb to the early 2020s). Receptor amplification or capture employed the immunoSEQ multiplex PCR assay. What TCRdb holds here is the immuneACCESS table cut down to in-frame rearrangements. Part of the clones is not present; checked against another copy, under half of the missing clones reflect an unresolved V gene, and the others are unexplained. The sample table shows a few hundred thousand clones, and approximately 86% are seen once. The ten largest clonotypes hold around 4.5% of the sample. Sequencing was carried out using PBMCs or T cells enriched from blood (not recorded which). These receptors originate from a woman in her twenties or thirties who had been exposed to COVID-19.

The chain has TRBV19 and TRBJ1-4, with 8 bases identical to TRBD1. The trim removed 7 bases at V and 6 bases at J, leaving 7 bases unmatched. Germline CDR1 LNHDA, CDR2 SQIVND (reference sequence). The CDR3 consists of 14 residues. The CDR3: CASTRTGMDEKLFF. Written as DNA, the CDR3 is TGTGCCAGTACCCGGACAGGGATGGATGAAAAACTGTTTTTT.

The chain couples TRBV15 to TRBJ2-2; D possibly corresponds to TRBD2 (6 bases). The CDR3 spans 14 residues. From germline, CDR1 is LNHNV and CDR2 YYDKDF (reference sequence). V lost 3 bases to trimming and J lost 1 base, with 6 bases between them. The CDR3 DNA follows: TGTGCCACCAGCAGGGGGGGGAACACCGGGGAGCTGTTTTTT. It specifies CATSRGGNTGELFF. The variable domain in full, with the rest retrieved from reference TRBV15 and TRBJ2-2, is DAMVIQNPRYQVTQFGKPVTLSCSQTLNHNVMYWYQQKSSQAPKLLFHYYDKDFNNEADTPDNFQSRRPNTSFCFLDIRSPGLGDTAMYLCATSRGGNTGELFFGEGSRLTVL.

The chain combines TRBV19 with TRBJ1-2; D perhaps matches TRBD1 (6 bases). Germline CDR1 reads LNHDA; CDR2 reads SQIVND (reference sequence). V was shortened by 1 base and J by 2 bases, with 14 bases between the two germline ends. This CDR3 is built from 16 residues. This chain's CDR3 is CASSIGRGQKNYGYTF. CDR3 bases: TGTGCCAGTAGTATAGGGCGCGGACAGAAAAACTATGGCTACACCTTC.

The J gene is TRBJ2-1, the V gene TRBV2; perhaps TRBD2 as D (6 bases). The CDR3 runs 15 residues. Germline CDR1 SNHLY, CDR2 FYNNEI. Trimming stripped 7 bases from V and 3 bases from J, with 16 bases between. CDR3 DNA sequence: TGTGCCAGCACCCCGGGACTCCCGATCTACAATGAGCAGTTCTTC. It translates to CASTPGLPIYNEQFF.

The gene calls are TRBV29-1 and TRBJ1-4; perhaps TRBD1 as D (5 bases). From germline, CDR1 is SQVTM and CDR2 ANQGSEA. V was trimmed by 3 bases and J by 4 bases, leaving 9 bases between them. The CDR3 runs 13 residues. CDR3 amino acids: CSVDGQGNEKLFF. As DNA, the CDR3 is TGCAGCGTTGACGGCCAGGGTAATGAAAAACTGTTTTTT.

The chain employs TRBV18 and TRBJ1-2; the match to TRBD1 covers 8 bases. CDR1 is KGHSH, CDR2 LQKENI, per germline. V was clipped by 8 bases and J by 4 bases; unmatched bases: 15. The CDR3 is 16 residues long. CDR3 sequence (DNA): TGTGCCAGCACTTCCAGCCCGGGACAGGACATCTATGGCTACACCTTC. Its protein is CASTSSPGQDIYGYTF. Full variable domain (remainder filled in from reference TRBV18 and TRBJ1-2): NAGVMQNPRHLVRRRGQEARLRCSPMKGHSHVYWYRQLPEEGLKFMVYLQKENIIDESGMPKERFSAEFPKEGPSILRIQQVVRGDSAAYFCASTSSPGQDIYGYTFGSGTRLTVV.

The rearrangement links TRBV9 to TRBJ1-2; tentatively, D is TRBD1 (5 bases). The CDR3 contains 13 residues. Germline V gene data show CDR1 as SGDLS and CDR2 as YYNGEE. V gave up 1 base and J gave up 5 bases, with 9 bases separating them. DNA for the CDR3: TGTGCCAGCAGCGTACAGGGTAGTTATGGCTACACCTTC. This encodes CASSVQGSYGYTF.

The table lists this clone with a few counts. The genes are TRBV3-1 (or the pseudogene TRBV3-2) and TRBJ1-6; 7 positions match TRBD1. The trim removed 6 bases at V and 6 bases at J, leaving 11 bases unmatched. The length of the CDR3 is 16 residues. Germline CDR1 is LGHDT and CDR2 is YNNKEL (reference sequence). This chain's CDR3 is CASRQYRDSLNSPLHF. For the CDR3, the DNA is TGTGCCAGCAGGCAATACCGGGACAGCCTTAATTCACCCCTCCACTTT.

This sequence joins TRBV7-9 and TRBJ2-1, with 13 positions matching TRBD2. The V segment lost 0 bases and the J segment 0 bases; nucleotides outside the gene matches: 5. Germline CDR1 reads SEHNR; CDR2 reads FQNEAQ (reference sequence). The CDR3 covers 19 residues. For the CDR3, the DNA is TGTGCCAGCAGCTTAGCGACTAGCGGGGGGTCGAGCTCCTACAATGAGCAGTTCTTC. Residues: CASSLATSGGSSSYNEQFF.

The chain employs TRBV2 and TRBJ1-2, with TRBD1 as a possible D gene (6 bases). The CDR3 length is 14 residues. V was pared by 3 bases and J by 6 bases, with 14 bases between. CDR1 and CDR2 from the germline V gene are SNHLY and FYNNEI. As DNA, the CDR3 is TGTGCCAGCAGTGAGGGGGCCCGAGCCGATGGCTACACCTTC. Its translation: CASSEGARADGYTF.

The chain combines TRBV5-4 with TRBJ2-7, with 7 bases that match TRBD2. The germline CDR1 and CDR2 sequences are SGHNT and YYREEE (reference sequence). The CDR3 is made up of 14 amino acids. V lost 2 bases, J lost 4 bases, and 6 bases stayed unmatched. The CDR3 DNA reads as TGTGCCAGCAGCTTTGGCGGGGGAACGTACGAGCAGTACTTC. Residues: CASSFGGGTYEQYF.

The genes are TRBV12-5 and TRBJ2-2, with TRBD2 matching 13 bases. CDR3 length equals 17 residues. CDR1 is LGHNT and CDR2 is FRNRAP in the germline V gene. After removal of 6 bases from V and 4 bases from J, the junction contained 8 bases not matched to a gene. The chain's CDR3 is CASGPGLAGALTGELFF. CDR3 bases: TGTGCTAGTGGCCCCGGACTAGCGGGGGCCCTCACCGGGGAGCTGTTTTTT.

The rearrangement joins TRBV5-1 to TRBJ2-6; 7 nucleotides match TRBD1. The V gene end was trimmed by 0 bases and the J gene end by 2 bases; junction bases not matched to a gene: 5. CDR1 and CDR2 (germline): SGHRS, YFSETQ. CDR3 length: 17 residues. Written as DNA, the CDR3 is TGCGCCAGCAGCTTGGTTGGACAGGCCGCTGGGGCCAACGTCCTGACTTTC. It yields the protein CASSLVGQAAGANVLTF.

The gene calls are TRBV19 and TRBJ2-3; 8 bases fit TRBD2. J lost 5 bases, V lost 5 bases, and 6 bases had no gene match. The germline CDR1 and CDR2 sequences are LNHDA and SQIVND (reference sequence). There are 14 residues in the CDR3. The CDR3 reads CASSWRLALDTQYF. In DNA form, the CDR3 reads TGTGCCAGTAGTTGGCGACTAGCGTTAGATACGCAGTATTTT.

This chain connects TRBV27 to TRBJ1-5, with 7 bases fitting TRBD1. Germline loops: CDR1 MNHEY, CDR2 SMNVEV (reference sequence). J was trimmed by 3 bases and V by 0 bases; bases with no gene match: 2. CDR3 size: 15 residues. The CDR3 loop is CASSLSGQTNQPQHF. DNA of the CDR3: TGTGCCAGCAGTTTATCGGGACAGACCAATCAGCCCCAGCATTTT.

CDR3 residues: CASSTPLGLEDTEAFF. CDR3 nucleotides: TGTGCCAGCAGCACCCCGTTGGGCTTGGAGGACACTGAAGCTTTCTTT. This sequence joins TRBV7-2 and TRBJ1-1; D is ambiguous. Germline loops: CDR1 SGHTA, CDR2 FQGNSA. The V end was cut by 5 bases, the J end by 3 bases, with 19 bases between. The CDR3 runs 16 residues. Full variable domain (missing parts from reference TRBV7-2 and TRBJ1-1): GAGVSQSPSNKVTEKGKDVELRCDPISGHTALYWYRQSLGQGLEFLIYFQGNSAPDKSGLPSDRFSAERTGGSVSTLTIQRTQQEDSAVYLCASSTPLGLEDTEAFFGQGTRLTVV.

As regards this clone: Distinct nucleotide sequences in the sample also encode this CDR3. V gene TRBV5-1 combines with J gene TRBJ1-1, with D uncertain. This CDR3 contains 13 residues. Trimming stripped 0 bases from V and 1 base from J, with 4 bases between. Germline V gene data show CDR1 as SGHRS and CDR2 as YFSETQ. The CDR3 nucleotides are TGCGCCAGCAGCTTGGATAGGAACACTGAAGCTTTCTTT. Translation gives CASSLDRNTEAFF.

J is TRBJ1-1 and V is TRBV18, with a weak D call TRBD1 (5 bases). Trimming pared 0 bases from V and 5 bases from J, leaving 7 bases between. CDR1 KGHSH and CDR2 LQKENI come from the germline V gene. The CDR3 loop spans 13 amino acids. CDR3 amino acids: CASSPPKGTEAFF. The CDR3 DNA is TGTGCCAGCTCACCACCGAAGGGGACTGAAGCTTTCTTT.